This T cell receptor (beta chain) was sequenced for a study of T cell repertoires in cytomegalovirus infection. Study-level background: Both recently identified HLA-C-restricted and well-studied HLA-B-restricted CMV epitopes were used in the study. Through public TCR beta signatures, both CMV infection and matching HLA type were indicated.

Overall study findings and caveats: The ex vivo response was dominated by HLA-C-restricted CMV-specific TCR beta clonotypes. Cumulative public TCR beta family frequency identified CMV carriers with the relevant HLA.

To note about this clonotype: Its cognate antigen is unknown.

TCRdb recomputed calls from the reads with MiXCR, one row per CDR3 protein. The sample holds about 310,000 distinct CDR3 sequences, 20% to 25% seen once. The sequences come from cultured PBMCs, collected from culture after CMV antigen stimulation. The sequence came from a human donor in good health (CMV status not recorded). Some clones in this sample may be carry-over from other donors' samples.

The CDR3: CASSIGQGNSPLHF. In DNA form, the CDR3 reads TGTGCCAGCAGCATCGGACAGGGGAACTCACCCCTCCACTTT. V and J are TRBV7-9 and TRBJ1-6; 9 positions match TRBD1. The CDR3 consists of 14 residues. Germline V lookup: CDR1 SEHNR, CDR2 FQNEAQ (reference sequence). The junction had 6 bases not matched to a gene; V was cut back by 5 bases and J by 10 bases. Full variable domain (remainder filled in from reference TRBV7-9 and TRBJ1-6): DTGVSQNPRHKITKRGQNVTFRCDPISEHNRLYWYRQTLGQGPEFLTYFQNEAQLEKSRLLSDRFSAERPKGSFSTLEIQRTEQGDSAMYLCASSIGQGNSPLHFGNGTRLTVT.